A single sample is the source of the 24 T cell receptor beta chains below, sequenced in a study of T cell responses to AZD1222 COVID-19 vaccine. The method was immunoSEQ multiplex PCR; TCRdb's version includes in-frame clones alone and lacks a portion of them. The sample shows 90,000 to 100,000 clones, 88% of them seen only once. The starting material was peripheral blood, obtained 28 days after the second AZD1222 dose. The receptors stem from an adult who received the AZD1222 COVID-19 vaccine.

The chain links TRBV5-1 to TRBJ2-5; TRBD2 matches at 8 bases. V lost 3 bases and J lost 5; bases outside the gene matches: 21. Germline CDR1 is SGHRS and CDR2 is YFSETQ. The CDR3 spans 19 residues. The CDR3 DNA is TGCGCCAGCAGCTCGGTTGGGGGTTTTGATGTAGCGGGACTCGAGACCCAGTACTTC. Translation: CASSSVGGFDVAGLETQYF. Complete variable domain (other parts from reference TRBV5-1 and TRBJ2-5): KAGVTQTPRYLIKTRGQQVTLSCSPISGHRSVSWYQQTPGQGLQFLFEYFSETQRNKGNFPGRFSGRQFSNSRSEMNVSTLELGDSALYLCASSSVGGFDVAGLETQYFGPGTRLLVL.

The genes are TRBV7-8 and TRBJ2-7; 10 bases match TRBD1. Germline V gene lookup returns CDR1 SGHVS and CDR2 FQNEAQ. The CDR3 is 18 residues long. The V segment lost 5 bases and the J segment 0 bases; nucleotides outside the gene matches: 13. The CDR3 protein is CASSLQPPGTGVSYEQYF. The DNA of the CDR3 is TGTGCCAGCAGCCTGCAGCCCCCCGGGACAGGGGTCTCCTACGAGCAGTACTTC.

This clone was found once. The genes are TRBV5-4 and TRBJ2-1, with a weak D call TRBD2 (5 bases). Trimming cost V 3 bases and J 3 bases, with 16 bases left between them. Germline V gene lookup returns CDR1 SGHNT and CDR2 YYREEE (reference sequence). The CDR3 spans 16 residues. Written as DNA, the CDR3 is TGTGCCAGCAGCTCACAGCGGTTCGAGGGCTACAATGAGCAGTTCTTC. Its protein is CASSSQRFEGYNEQFF.

This chain connects TRBV27 to TRBJ2-3; D might be TRBD2 (6 bases). The V gene's germline CDR1 is MNHEY and CDR2 SMNVEV (reference sequence). This CDR3 comprises 17 residues. V lost 5 bases and J 1 base, leaving 19 bases between the germline ends. CDR3 nucleotide sequence: TGTGCCAGCAGTCCAGGACTACCTATTCAGGGCACAGATACGCAGTATTTT. It codes for CASSPGLPIQGTDTQYF.

The V gene is TRBV9, the J gene TRBJ2-1; 11 bases fit TRBD2. The V gene's germline CDR1 is SGDLS and CDR2 YYNGEE. The V segment lost 4 bases and the J segment 11 bases; nucleotides outside the gene matches: 14. The CDR3 is made up of 16 amino acids. CDR3 nucleotide sequence: TGTGCCAGCAGCCCCTTTTTACTAGCGGGAGCCGTTCAGCAGTTCTTC. This gives the protein CASSPFLLAGAVQQFF. Based on the CDR3 plus reference TRBV9 and TRBJ2-1, the full variable domain is DSGVTQTPKHLITATGQRVTLRCSPRSGDLSVYWYQQSLDQGLQFLIQYYNGEERAKGNILERFSAQQFPDLHSELNLSSLELGDSALYFCASSPFLLAGAVQQFFGPGTRLTVL.

This rearrangement joins TRBV28 to TRBJ1-2; TRBD1 is a possible D gene (5 bases). Germline CDR1 and CDR2: MDHEN and SYDVKM. CDR3 length: 15 residues. With 3 bases removed from V and 4 bases from J, the gap between germline ends came to 15 bases. This CDR3 is CASSLPGTVLYGYTF. CDR3 DNA: TGTGCCAGCAGTTTGCCCGGGACGGTACTCTATGGCTACACCTTC.

The genes are TRBV7-8 and TRBJ2-7; maybe TRBD1 (5 bases). V was cut by 4 bases and J by 11 bases, with 18 bases left in between. The V gene's germline CDR1 is SGHVS and CDR2 FQNEAQ. The CDR3 sequence is 13 residues long. The CDR3 region has the DNA TGTGCCAGCAGCTCCAGCGACAGCCCCGTGGAGTACTTC. This encodes CASSSSDSPVEYF.

The chain combines TRBV10-3 with TRBJ2-7, with D hard to call. Germline CDR1 reads ENHRY; CDR2 reads SYGVKD. Trimming pared 2 bases from V and 2 bases from J, leaving 7 bases between. This CDR3 has 13 residues. CDR3 bases: TGTGCCATCAGTGAGAGGGTAGCCTACGAGCAGTACTTC. Its protein product is CAISERVAYEQYF.

The CDR3 DNA follows: TGTGCCAGCAGCCACTCACCCACCAATGAGCAGTTCTTC. Amino acid sequence: CASSHSPTNEQFF. The chain couples TRBV6-6 to TRBJ2-1; D unresolved. The CDR3 has 13 residues. Germline CDR1 reads MNHNY; CDR2 reads SVGAGI (reference sequence). Trimming removed 6 bases from V and 6 bases from J, with 12 bases in between.

The chain's CDR3 is CASAQGNNNQPQHF. The CDR3 bases are TGCGCCAGCGCCCAGGGGAATAACAATCAGCCCCAGCATTTT. This rearrangement joins TRBV5-1 to TRBJ1-5, with D possibly matching TRBD1 (6 bases). V lost 7 bases, J lost 3 bases, and 14 bases lay in between. This CDR3 spans 14 amino acids. CDR1 SGHRS and CDR2 YFSETQ come from the germline V gene.

The genes are TRBV14 and TRBJ1-6; D uncertain. V was trimmed by 0 bases and J by 9 bases, leaving 15 bases between them. Germline V gene sequence: CDR1 SGHDN, CDR2 FVKESK. This CDR3 has 16 residues. In nucleotides, the CDR3 is TGTGCCAGCAGCCAAGATGGGCCTAGGCGAATTTCACCCCTCCACTTT. Residues: CASSQDGPRRISPLHF.

This rearrangement joins TRBV28 to TRBJ2-7; 7 bases are a match to TRBD2. CDR3 length equals 14 residues. Germline CDR1 reads MDHEN; CDR2 reads SYDVKM. Losses at the gene ends were 5 bases for V and 3 bases for J; bases not matched to a gene: 7. The CDR3 is CASSESGTSYEQYF. CDR3 nucleotide sequence: TGTGCCAGCAGTGAGAGCGGGACGAGCTACGAGCAGTACTTC.

The V call is TRBV11-3, the J call TRBJ1-2, with D possibly TRBD1 on 5 matching bases. CDR3 length: 14 residues. Trimming removed 4 bases from V and 4 bases from J, with 13 bases in between. Germline V gene sequence: CDR1 SGHNT, CDR2 YENEEA. The CDR3 region has the DNA TGTGCCAGCAGCTATACCGGGACTCCCTATGGCTACACCTTC. Its translation is CASSYTGTPYGYTF.

The CDR3 nucleotides are TGTGCCAGCTCACCAAGTGGGGAGGTAAGAGCTTTCTTT. It specifies CASSPSGEVRAFF. The V gene is TRBV18, the J gene TRBJ1-1, with D uncertain. This CDR3 has 13 amino acids. Trimming took off 2 bases at V and 10 bases at J, with 14 bases between the two ends. Germline V gene data show CDR1 as KGHSH and CDR2 as LQKENI.

The chain recombines TRBV6-1 with TRBJ1-1; the D is unclear. This CDR3 region has 12 residues. Trimming shortened V by 3 bases and J by 5 bases, and 7 bases separated the two germline ends. CDR1 and CDR2 (germline): MNHNS, SASEGT. The CDR3 coding sequence is TGTGCCAGCAGTGAGTGGGCGACTGAAGCTTTCTTT. Translated: CASSEWATEAFF.

The chain joins TRBV9 to TRBJ2-1, with a weak D call TRBD1 (5 bases). This CDR3 contains 13 residues. V lost 0 bases and J 6 bases, leaving 7 bases between the germline ends. Germline CDR1 reads SGDLS; CDR2 reads YYNGEE. The CDR3, as DNA: TGTGCCAGCAGCGTAGAGACAGTCAATGAGCAGTTCTTC. Amino acid sequence: CASSVETVNEQFF.

The rearrangement uses TRBV19 and TRBJ2-7; 10 positions agree with TRBD1. The trim removed 3 bases at V and 4 bases at J, leaving 3 bases unmatched. Germline CDR1 LNHDA, CDR2 SQIVND (reference sequence). The CDR3 is 14 amino acids. CDR3 sequence: CASSIRQGAYEQYF. The CDR3 nucleotides read TGTGCCAGTAGTATTCGACAGGGGGCTTACGAGCAGTACTTC.

This clone was seen once. The chain recombines TRBV7-3 with TRBJ1-1; perhaps TRBD1 as D (5 bases). This CDR3 contains 14 residues. The V gene's germline CDR1 is SGHTA and CDR2 FQGTGA. Trimming took 1 base from V and 5 from J, leaving 11 bases between them. The CDR3 coding sequence is TGTGCCAGCAGCTTAAACGGGGGAGAAACTGAAGCTTTCTTT. Amino acids: CASSLNGGETEAFF.

The J gene is TRBJ1-5, the V gene TRBV7-2; TRBD1 agrees at 8 bases. V gave up 10 bases and J gave up 7 bases; unmatched junction bases: 12. CDR3 size: 14 residues. The V gene's germline CDR1 is SGHTA and CDR2 FQGNSA. The CDR3 sequence is CATSQQGAGQPQHF. Here the CDR3 DNA reads TGTGCCACCTCCCAGCAGGGGGCTGGACAGCCCCAGCATTTT.

The chain combines TRBV27 with TRBJ1-5, with D tentatively TRBD1 (6 bases). Trimming took off 4 bases at V and 1 base at J, with 14 bases between the two ends. The CDR3 sequence is 16 residues long. Germline-derived CDR1 and CDR2 are MNHEY and SMNVEV (reference sequence). The CDR3 DNA reads TGTGCCAGCAGTTCGTGGGGGCTCGGGAGCAATCAGCCCCAGCATTTT. Translated: CASSSWGLGSNQPQHF.

This sequence joins TRBV25-1 and TRBJ2-1; D gene unclear. V lost 10 bases and J 4 bases, leaving 11 bases between the germline ends. This CDR3 has 12 amino acids. Germline V gene data show CDR1 as MGHDK and CDR2 as SYGVNS. CDR3 nucleotides: TGTGCCACCTTCGACGGGTACAATGAGCAGTTCTTC. Translation gives CATFDGYNEQFF.

The DNA for the CDR3 is TGTGCCAGCAGCTCGGGACAGGGAATGAACACTGAAGCTTTCTTT. Its protein is CASSSGQGMNTEAFF. This chain uses TRBV7-3 with TRBJ1-1; TRBD1 agrees at 9 bases. The CDR3 is 15 amino acids. Germline CDR1 is SGHTA and CDR2 is FQGTGA. Trimming at V came to 4 bases and at J to 0 bases, leaving 3 bases not matched to a gene.

CDR3 in amino acids: CASSPRTFNQPQHF. As DNA, the CDR3 is TGTGCCAGCAGCCCTCGGACATTTAATCAGCCCCAGCATTTT. The chain links TRBV7-2 to TRBJ1-5; the D gene is possibly TRBD1 (5 bases). This CDR3 has 14 amino acids. Germline V lookup: CDR1 SGHTA, CDR2 FQGNSA. V gave up 5 bases and J gave up 4 bases, with 12 bases separating them.

The DNA of the CDR3 is TGTGCCAGCAGCTTAGCGGTAGCGGGCCAGTACTTC. Protein product: CASSLAVAGQYF. The chain has TRBV7-8 and TRBJ2-5; 7 positions agree with TRBD2. CDR1 is SGHVS, CDR2 FQNEAQ, per germline. V lost 0 bases, J lost 10 bases, and 2 bases stayed unmatched. The CDR3 consists of 12 residues.